What follows are 4 T cell receptor beta chains derived from one specimen sequenced in a study of T cell responses to AZD1222 COVID-19 vaccine. Sequenced by immunoSEQ multiplex PCR; TCRdb stores in-frame clones only, minus some. The table lists some 100,000 clones, roughly 86% of them singletons. The sample in question was peripheral blood, obtained 28 days after the second AZD1222 dose. These receptors all come from an adult who received the AZD1222 COVID-19 vaccine.

The chain carries TRBV25-1 and TRBJ1-6, with D unresolved. V was clipped by 3 bases and J by 9 bases, with 12 bases between them. The germline V gene encodes CDR1 MGHDK and CDR2 SYGVNS. The CDR3 sequence is 14 residues long. CDR3 loop: CASSELVERSPLHF. The CDR3 bases are TGTGCCAGCAGTGAGTTAGTCGAACGTTCACCCCTCCACTTT.

This chain connects TRBV5-1 to TRBJ2-7; D not certain. Between the trimmed V and J ends, which lost 3 bases and 0 bases, there was a span of 16 bases. Germline V gene data show CDR1 as SGHRS and CDR2 as YFSETQ. The CDR3 contains 16 residues. This CDR3 is CASSWIPDLGSYEQYF. The CDR3 coding sequence is TGCGCCAGCAGCTGGATACCCGACTTGGGCTCCTACGAGCAGTACTTC.

This chain links TRBV5-5 with TRBJ1-3; a weak D match, TRBD1 (6 bases). CDR1 and CDR2 from the germline V gene are SGHKS and YYEKEE (reference sequence). The CDR3 length is 16 residues. V gave up 1 base and J gave up 1 base, with 12 bases separating them. Here the CDR3 reads CASSLSWTESGNTIYF. In nucleotides, the CDR3 is TGTGCCAGCAGCTTGTCATGGACAGAGTCTGGAAACACCATATATTTT.

The chain carries TRBV6-4 and TRBJ1-1, with D perhaps matching TRBD1 (5 bases). V was cut by 0 bases and J by 4 bases, with 24 bases left in between. The length of the CDR3 is 19 residues. Germline CDR1 and CDR2: MRHNA and SNTAGT. This chain's CDR3 is CASSDSGDLLLQVGTEAFF. CDR3 DNA sequence: TGTGCCAGCAGTGACTCGGGGGACCTTCTCCTTCAAGTGGGCACTGAAGCTTTCTTT.